The source of this T cell receptor beta chain is a study of shared clonotypes between healthy human individuals. Here immunoSEQ multiplex PCR was the method, and the copy in TCRdb shows in-frame clones only, minus some. The repertoire holds about 1 million clones, around 76% seen once, with approximately 1.5% in the top ten. As for this clone: Its specificity is not known.

Study outcomes and limitations: Some clonotypes were shared by all four sorted-subset donors, while others were not shared. The non-shared ones had lower generation probabilities than the shared ones.

This CDR3 contains 15 residues. Trimming at V came to 4 bases and at J to 2 bases, leaving 8 bases not matched to a gene. The germline CDR1 and CDR2 sequences are SGHRS and YFSETQ. The sample taken for sequencing was memory CD4+ T cells sorted from blood. The sample's subset: CD45RA-negative fraction. This chain uses TRBV5-1 with TRBJ2-7, with TRBD1 matching over 8 bases. The TCR comes from a man aged 18 to 29 in good health. For the CDR3, the DNA is TGCGCCAGCAGCCCGGACAGGGTTAGCCCCTACGAGCAGTACTTC. Protein product: CASSPDRVSPYEQYF. Filled out from reference TRBV5-1 and TRBJ2-7, the complete variable domain reads KAGVTQTPRYLIKTRGQQVTLSCSPISGHRSVSWYQQTPGQGLQFLFEYFSETQRNKGNFPGRFSGRQFSNSRSEMNVSTLELGDSALYLCASSPDRVSPYEQYFGPGTRLTVT.